The 2 T cell receptor beta chains below were found in one sample sequenced in a study of PD-1 blockade in mismatch repair-deficient tumors. Produced via immunoSEQ multiplex PCR; TCRdb's table is partial and in-frame only. The repertoire has about 110,000 clones, over 60% of them found once; the top ten carry roughly 4.8%. The source was peripheral blood, collected approximately 60 weeks after starting pembrolizumab. These TCRs come from an adult with mismatch repair-deficient cancer.

The chain recombines TRBV5-6 with TRBJ1-1; possible D gene TRBD1, 6 bases. CDR3 length: 16 residues. Trimming took 0 bases from V and 2 from J, leaving 14 bases between them. Germline V CDR1 and CDR2: SGHDT, YYEEEE. The CDR3 DNA reads TGTGCCAGCAGCTTGGGGGGGCCTTACTTAAACACTGAAGCTTTCTTT. Protein sequence: CASSLGGPYLNTEAFF.

This clone was observed a handful of times. The V and J genes are TRBV27 and TRBJ2-7; 8 nucleotides align to TRBD1. The V gene's germline CDR1 is MNHEY and CDR2 SMNVEV (reference sequence). J lost 3 bases, V lost 1 base, and 11 bases had no gene match. The CDR3 length is 17 residues. CDR3 nucleotide sequence: TGTGCCAGCAGTTTATACCCCCCCGGGACAGGAGTCTACGAGCAGTACTTC. Its translation: CASSLYPPGTGVYEQYF.